The clone carrying this TCR beta chain was recorded only once. In germline, CDR1 is WSHSY, CDR2 SAAADI. The germline V and J ends were trimmed by 3 bases and 0 bases, with 6 bases remaining between them. The CDR3 extends over 14 amino acids. These data originate in a study of blood T cell repertoires in COVID-19. Study summary: Spain, Italy and the United States supplied samples that represented acute and convalescent COVID-19. From T cells, B-cell-depleted T cells, or PBMCs came the material, which was cDNA or gDNA.

As originally analysed: How many nucleated cells were present was estimated from reference gene primer amplification. Repertoires were generated with immunoSEQ multiplex PCR, while TCRdb's copy carries only in-frame clones and drops some. V and J calls and clone size come straight from that table; D and trimming were deduced from the DNA. The sample consists of just over 60,000 clones, approximately 80% of them appearing once. The chain carries TRBV10-2 and TRBJ1-3; D is possibly TRBD1 (5 bases). The receptor was isolated from a woman aged 80 or over with active or convalescent COVID-19. The sample consisted of peripheral blood. CDR3 in DNA: TGCGCCAGCAGTGACAGGGCCTCTGGAAACACCATATATTTT. Translated: CASSDRASGNTIYF.